The T cell receptor (beta chain) under discussion was sequenced for a study of Graves' ophthalmopathy and Graves' hyperthyroidism. Study-level findings and limits: Blood was where most expanded thyroid clonotypes above 0.001 frequency also turned up. Using a 13-signature model, the authors split ophthalmopathy from stable hyperthyroidism, with just under 90% sensitivity and approximately 80% specificity.

This clonotype showed up many times. Its target is unknown. From RNA, the CDR3 regions of TCR beta chains were amplified and sequenced. Following a first-round RT-PCR that used HTBI primers, a second-round multiplex PCR was carried out. In TCRdb, the multiplex PCR reads were re-called with MiXCR into one record per CDR3 protein. Here the sample spans about 400,000 distinct CDR3 sequences, 15% being singletons. A follow-up of 18 months without ophthalmopathy meant that hyperthyroidism was stable. Orbital computed tomography and thyroid ultrasound, along with TRAb, serum thyroxine and clinical symptoms, underpinned diagnosis. The origin of this receptor is a woman aged 18-29 years with stable Graves' hyperthyroidism. Sequencing used peripheral blood.

CDR3 in amino acids: CASWGGGQLYEQYF. Here the CDR3 DNA reads TGTGCCAGCTGGGGGGGGGGACAACTATACGAGCAGTACTTC. The V gene is TRBV27, the J gene TRBJ2-7; TRBD2 might be the D (7 bases). Trimming shortened V by 8 bases and J by 4 bases, and 18 bases separated the two germline ends. This CDR3 is 14 amino acids long. Germline loops: CDR1 MNHEY, CDR2 SMNVEV (reference sequence).